The 25 T cell receptor beta chains below come from one sample, sequenced in a study of HIV-infected patients and healthy controls. cDNA was made from around 0.5 ug RNA using alpha and beta constant primers. Separate chain-specific third strand synthesis with multiplexing indices produced the alpha and beta libraries. A single record per CDR3 protein comes from TCRdb applying MiXCR to the 5' RACE reads. This table has roughly 13,000 distinct CDR3 sequences, roughly a tenth appearing once. No cell fractionation was done, so the repertoire covers all unsorted peripheral blood T cells. Sequencing input: blood. The receptors here all came from an adult in good health.

There are many counts of this clonotype. Germline and junction disagree at one end, which may indicate a read error. This chain uses TRBV20-1 with TRBJ1-6, with D possibly being TRBD1 (6 bases). The CDR3 contains 15 residues. Germline values: CDR1 DFQATT, CDR2 SNEGSKA (reference sequence). In DNA, the CDR3 is TGCAGTGCTTCACAGGGTACAACCTACAATTCACCCCTCCACTTT. Residues: CSASQGTTYNSPLHF.

V and J are TRBV28 and TRBJ2-3, with D perhaps assigned TRBD1 or TRBD2 (5 bases each). Trimming took off 5 bases at V and 5 bases at J, with 23 bases between the two ends. Per germline, CDR1 MDHEN and CDR2 SYDVKM. The CDR3 spans 17 residues. CDR3 amino acids: CASSLGTADIRIDTQYF. CDR3 DNA: TGTGCCAGCAGTCTTGGGACGGCCGACATTCGGATAGATACGCAGTATTTT.

In this sample, this clonotype turned up many times. V and J are TRBV4-1 and TRBJ2-3; D is possibly TRBD1 (5 bases). Germline V gene data show CDR1 as MGHRA and CDR2 as YSYEKL. CDR3 length: 13 amino acids. Trimming cost V 5 bases and J 1 base, with 7 bases left between them. The CDR3 coding sequence is TGCGCCAGCAGCATACAGGGCACAGATACGCAGTATTTT. It is translated as CASSIQGTDTQYF.

This clonotype is deemed medium-sized. The V and J genes are TRBV28 and TRBJ2-7, with D possibly being TRBD1 (5 bases). Germline values: CDR1 MDHEN, CDR2 SYDVKM. V was clipped by 3 bases and J by 0 bases, with 15 bases between them. The CDR3 has 16 amino acids. The CDR3: CASSFPKGSPSYEQYF. The CDR3 DNA sequence: TGTGCCAGCAGTTTTCCAAAGGGGTCTCCCTCCTACGAGCAGTACTTC. The variable domain in full, with the rest retrieved from reference TRBV28 and TRBJ2-7, is DVKVTQSSRYLVKRTGEKVFLECVQDMDHENMFWYRQDPGLGLRLIYFSYDVKMKEKGDIPEGYSVSREKKERFSLILESASTNQTSMYLCASSFPKGSPSYEQYFGPGTRLTVT.

The chain is built from TRBV4-1 and TRBJ2-5, with D maybe TRBD2 (5 bases). The V gene lost 1 base and the J gene lost 5 bases, with 8 bases spanning the gap. The V gene's germline CDR1 is MGHRA and CDR2 YSYEKL. CDR3 length: 13 residues. The CDR3, as DNA: TGCGCCAGCAGCCAAGTAAGAGGGGAGACCCAGTACTTC. This encodes CASSQVRGETQYF.

By proportion, this clonotype is medium-sized. The chain combines TRBV2 with TRBJ1-5; D is undetermined. Germline lookup yields CDR1 SNHLY and CDR2 FYNNEI. This CDR3 is 14 amino acids long. Trimming took off 2 bases at V and 4 bases at J, with 9 bases between the two ends. CDR3 nucleotide sequence: TGTGCCAGCAGTGAAATGTCTAATAATCAGCCCCAGCATTTT. Amino acid sequence: CASSEMSNNQPQHF. Using reference TRBV2 and TRBJ1-5 for the parts outside the CDR3, the full variable domain is EPEVTQTPSHQVTQMGQEVILRCVPISNHLYFYWYRQILGQKVEFLVSFYNNEISEKSEIFDDQFSVERPDGSNFTLKIRSTKLEDSAMYFCASSEMSNNQPQHFGDGTRLSIL.

This clonotype occurred many times. This sequence joins TRBV7-9 and TRBJ2-7, with D perhaps matching TRBD1 or TRBD2 (5 bases each). The CDR3 runs to 12 residues. The V end was cut by 5 bases, the J end by 6 bases, with 11 bases between. CDR1 is SEHNR, CDR2 FQNEAQ, per germline (reference sequence). The CDR3 coding sequence is TGTGCCAGCAGCAGGGACCTCTCCGAGCAGTACTTC. Its translation: CASSRDLSEQYF.

This sequence joins TRBV19 and TRBJ2-3, with a weak D call TRBD1 (6 bases). Trimming pared 11 bases from V and 2 bases from J, leaving 20 bases between. CDR3 length: 15 residues. Germline V lookup: CDR1 LNHDA, CDR2 SQIVND (reference sequence). Here the CDR3 reads CAGQGPPISTDTQYF. The CDR3 coding sequence is TGTGCCGGTCAGGGGCCGCCCATATCCACAGATACGCAGTATTTT.

The sample holds a few counts of this clonotype. The gene calls are TRBV2 and TRBJ2-1; the match to TRBD2 covers 12 bases. Germline values: CDR1 SNHLY, CDR2 FYNNEI. The CDR3 covers 13 residues. With V trimmed by 11 bases and J by 5 bases, 4 bases remained unmatched. CDR3 in DNA: TGTGCCGCGAGGACTAGCGGGAACAATGAGCAGTTCTTC. Protein: CAARTSGNNEQFF.

This chain connects TRBV20-1 to TRBJ2-1; 8 nucleotides align to TRBD1. The CDR3 runs to 15 residues. The germline V gene encodes CDR1 DFQATT and CDR2 SNEGSKA (reference sequence). With V trimmed by 6 bases and J by 0 bases, 7 bases remained unmatched. The CDR3 DNA is TGCAGTGCGCCGACAGGGGCGAGCTCCTACAATGAGCAGTTCTTC. Its translation: CSAPTGASSYNEQFF.

The chain employs TRBV5-1 and TRBJ2-3, with D maybe TRBD2 (6 bases). Trimming took 2 bases from V and 1 from J, leaving 8 bases between them. The germline V gene has CDR1 SGHRS and CDR2 YFSETQ. The CDR3 covers 14 residues. Here the CDR3 DNA reads TGCGCCAGCAGCTTTGGAGGGGGCACAGATACGCAGTATTTT. This sequence encodes CASSFGGGTDTQYF.

This clonotype has ten or more counts. The rearrangement joins TRBV9 to TRBJ2-3, with D unresolved. Germline values: CDR1 SGDLS, CDR2 YYNGEE. This CDR3 has 13 amino acids. Trimming removed 3 bases at V and 4 bases at J, with 9 bases between. CDR3 bases: TGTGCCAGCAGCGACCCCCCCGCAGATACGCAGTATTTT. This translates into CASSDPPADTQYF.

This clonotype was counted at least ten times. This chain joins TRBV29-1 and TRBJ1-1, with TRBD1 identical over 7 bases. The V segment lost 6 bases and the J segment 7 bases; nucleotides outside the gene matches: 8. Germline lookup yields CDR1 SQVTM and CDR2 ANQGSEA. This CDR3 has 12 residues. The CDR3 coding sequence is TGCAGCGTGACAGGTTCAGGGGGTGAAGCTTTCTTT. The encoded protein is CSVTGSGGEAFF.

CDR3 residues: CASSPQGYGTEAFF. The CDR3 DNA reads as TGTGCCAGCAGTCCGCAGGGGTATGGCACTGAAGCTTTCTTT. This chain joins TRBV27 and TRBJ1-1, with D possibly TRBD1 on 6 matching bases. This CDR3 comprises 14 residues. Germline V CDR1 and CDR2: MNHEY, SMNVEV (reference sequence). Between the trimmed V and J ends, which lost 5 bases and 4 bases, there was a span of 14 bases.

This clonotype was detected a few times. For the CDR3, the DNA is TGTGCCAGCAGCCCAGGGTGGAATGAAGCTTTCTTT. Protein: CASSPGWNEAFF. The rearrangement links TRBV7-9 to TRBJ1-1; a weak D match, TRBD1 (5 bases). The CDR3 runs 12 residues. Germline V CDR1 and CDR2: SEHNR, FQNEAQ (reference sequence). Trimming removed 5 bases at V and 7 bases at J, with 11 bases between.

This clonotype is medium-sized. The chain employs TRBV6-1 and TRBJ2-1; TRBD2 matches at 8 bases. After removal of 4 bases from V and 8 bases from J, the junction contained 10 bases not matched to a gene. CDR1 and CDR2 (germline): MNHNS, SASEGT. The CDR3 covers 15 residues. CDR3: CASSAVAGSPDEQFF. CDR3 in DNA: TGTGCCAGCAGTGCGGTAGCGGGATCCCCCGATGAGCAGTTCTTC.

In its sample, this clonotype is medium-sized. In nucleotides, the CDR3 is TGTGCCAGCAGCCAAGATCGCAGCACAGATACGCAGTATTTT. This encodes CASSQDRSTDTQYF. The chain has TRBV4-2 and TRBJ2-3, with unresolved D. The CDR3 is 14 residues long. The germline V gene encodes CDR1 LGHNA and CDR2 YNFKEQ. The V and J ends lost 0 bases and 0 bases respectively, with 4 bases between them.

This clonotype has at least ten counts. The CDR3 DNA reads as TGTGCCAGCAGTACCCCTTATAGGTCTTCTCACAATGAGCAGTTCTTC. Its protein is CASSTPYRSSHNEQFF. The rearrangement uses TRBV28 and TRBJ2-1; D ambiguous. V lost 5 bases and J 5 bases, leaving 19 bases between the germline ends. From germline, CDR1 is MDHEN and CDR2 SYDVKM. CDR3 length: 16 amino acids.

This chain links TRBV18 with TRBJ2-7; D is possibly TRBD2 (7 bases). Germline CDR1 and CDR2: KGHSH and LQKENI. This CDR3 comprises 14 residues. V lost 3 bases, J lost 6 bases, and 15 bases lay in between. The DNA of the CDR3 is TGTGCCAGCTCACCCCCCCAGGGAGGGGGCGAGCAGTACTTC. This codes for CASSPPQGGGEQYF.

This clonotype is labeled medium-sized (0.01 to 0.1%). V gene TRBV7-8 combines with J gene TRBJ2-3; D is unresolved. The ends were cut back, 2 bases at V and 6 bases at J, with 9 bases in the middle. Germline-derived CDR1 and CDR2 are SGHVS and FQNEAQ. CDR3 length: 13 amino acids. The CDR3 DNA follows: TGTGCCAGCAGCTTATCATCCGAGGATACGCAGTATTTT. This encodes CASSLSSEDTQYF.

This clonotype was found a few times. The V call is TRBV11-2, the J call TRBJ1-4; D call uncertain. There are 13 residues in the CDR3. The V end lost 4 bases, the J end lost 7 bases, and 10 bases lay between the germline ends. The germline gives CDR1 SGHAT, CDR2 FQNNGV. The CDR3 sequence: CASSSPLLEKLFF. The DNA for the CDR3 is TGTGCCAGCAGCTCCCCCTTACTTGAAAAACTGTTTTTT.

This clonotype is medium-sized (0.01 to 0.1%) within its sample. The chain employs TRBV25-1 and TRBJ2-1; 10 bases line up with TRBD1. The CDR3 contains 16 residues. J lost 7 bases, V lost 2 bases, and 8 bases had no gene match. Germline V gene lookup returns CDR1 MGHDK and CDR2 SYGVNS. CDR3 loop: CASSENFGTGANEQFF. The CDR3 DNA is TGTGCCAGCAGTGAAAACTTCGGGACAGGGGCAAATGAGCAGTTCTTC.

This clonotype showed up many times. This chain connects TRBV9 to TRBJ2-1, with no clear D. CDR1 is SGDLS and CDR2 is YYNGEE in the germline V gene. V gave up 0 bases and J gave up 4 bases, with 17 bases separating them. CDR3 length equals 17 residues. For the CDR3, the DNA is TGTGCCAGCAGCGTAGACCCCTCGCCCATCGGGTACAATGAGCAGTTCTTC. It encodes CASSVDPSPIGYNEQFF.

This clonotype was detected ten times or more. The chain has TRBV28 and TRBJ2-3; D gene unclear. V dropped 8 bases and J dropped 2 bases, with 8 bases sitting between them. This CDR3 is built from 12 residues. Per germline, CDR1 MDHEN and CDR2 SYDVKM. CDR3 coding DNA: TGTGCCAGCCGCGAAACCACAGATACGCAGTATTTT. Translated: CASRETTDTQYF.

This clonotype has at least ten counts. This rearrangement joins TRBV29-1 to TRBJ1-2, with D perhaps matching TRBD1 (6 bases). CDR1 and CDR2 (germline): SQVTM, ANQGSEA. The CDR3 runs to 20 residues. Trimming left V 1 base short and J 7 bases short, with 34 bases between. This CDR3 reads CSVEVPGGGARLSGSGGYTF. The CDR3 nucleotides read TGCAGCGTTGAAGTCCCCGGGGGGGGGGCGCGCCTCTCAGGCTCGGGTGGCTACACCTTC.